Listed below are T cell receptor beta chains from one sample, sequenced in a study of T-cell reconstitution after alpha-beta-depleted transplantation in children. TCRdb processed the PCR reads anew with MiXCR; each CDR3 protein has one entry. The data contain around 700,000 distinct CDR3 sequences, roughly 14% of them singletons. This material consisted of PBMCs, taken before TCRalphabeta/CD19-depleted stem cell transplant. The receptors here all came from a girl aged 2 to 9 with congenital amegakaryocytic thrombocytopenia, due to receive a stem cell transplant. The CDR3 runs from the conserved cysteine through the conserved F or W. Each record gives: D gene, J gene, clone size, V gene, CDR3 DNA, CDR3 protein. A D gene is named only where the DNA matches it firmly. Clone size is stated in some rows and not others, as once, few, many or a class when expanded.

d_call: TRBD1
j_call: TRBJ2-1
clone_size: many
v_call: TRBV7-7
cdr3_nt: TGTGCCAGCAGCTTAGTAGGGACAGGGGGGAAGCAGTTCTTC
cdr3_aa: CASSLVGTGGKQFF

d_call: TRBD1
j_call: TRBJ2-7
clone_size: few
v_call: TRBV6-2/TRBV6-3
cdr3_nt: TGTGCCAGCAGTTTCCCGAGACAGGGCCCCTACGAGCAGTACTTC
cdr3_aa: CASSFPRQGPYEQYF

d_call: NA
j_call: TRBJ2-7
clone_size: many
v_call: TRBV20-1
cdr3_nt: TGCAGTGCTAGAGGGTCGGATACCTACGAGCAGTACTTC
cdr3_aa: CSARGSDTYEQYF

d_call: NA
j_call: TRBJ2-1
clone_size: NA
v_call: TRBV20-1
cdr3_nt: TGCAGTGCTAGAAGTCCCCTAGCCGGCAATGAGCAGTTCTTC
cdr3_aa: CSARSPLAGNEQFF

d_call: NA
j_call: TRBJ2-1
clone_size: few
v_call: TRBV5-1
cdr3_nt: TGCGCCAGCAGCCTCCCCTCGAGCGGAGATTTAAACAATGAGCAGTTCTTC
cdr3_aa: CASSLPSSGDLNNEQFF

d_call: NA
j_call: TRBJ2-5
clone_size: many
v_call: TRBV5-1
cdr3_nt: TGCGCCAGCCGTCGGAGTCAAGAGACCCAGTACTTC
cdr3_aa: CASRRSQETQYF

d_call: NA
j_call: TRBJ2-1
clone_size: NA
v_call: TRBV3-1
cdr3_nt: TGTGCCAGCAGCTATAACCGGGACCCCCTGAATGAGCAGTTCTTC
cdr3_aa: CASSYNRDPLNEQFF

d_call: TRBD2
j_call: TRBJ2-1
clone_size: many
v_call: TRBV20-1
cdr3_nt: TGCAGTGCGCGCGGGAGCCTCATTTCCCGCAATGAGCAGTTCTTC
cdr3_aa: CSARGSLISRNEQFF

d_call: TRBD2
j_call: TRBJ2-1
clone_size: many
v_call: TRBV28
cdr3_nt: TGTGCCAGCAGTCTGGGGGGGAAACTTCACAATGAGCAGTTCTTC
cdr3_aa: CASSLGGKLHNEQFF

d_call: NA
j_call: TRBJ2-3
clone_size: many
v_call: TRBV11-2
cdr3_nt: TGTGCCAGCAGCTTGGGAGTCACAGATACGCAGTATTTT
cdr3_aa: CASSLGVTDTQYF

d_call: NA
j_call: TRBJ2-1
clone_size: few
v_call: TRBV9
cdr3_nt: TGTGCCAGCAGCGTAGAGTCTAGCAGGAATGAGCAGTTCTTC
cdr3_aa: CASSVESSRNEQFF

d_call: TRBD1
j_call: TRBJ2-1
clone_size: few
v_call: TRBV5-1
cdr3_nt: TGCGCCAGCAGCTTCGACAGGGTTTCCTACAATGAGCAGTTCTTC
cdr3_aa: CASSFDRVSYNEQFF

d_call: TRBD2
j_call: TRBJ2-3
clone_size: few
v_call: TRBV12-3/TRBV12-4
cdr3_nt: TGTGCCAGCAGCGGGTTCGCGGGAGGGGGGGATACGCAGTATTTT
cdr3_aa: CASSGFAGGGDTQYF

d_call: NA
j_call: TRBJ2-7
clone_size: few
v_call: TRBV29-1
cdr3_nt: TGCAGCGTTTACAGCCCTTACTACGAGCAGTACTTC
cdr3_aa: CSVYSPYYEQYF

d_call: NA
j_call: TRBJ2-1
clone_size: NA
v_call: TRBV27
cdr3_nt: TGTGCCAGCAGTTTATCTGCGGGCCCCTCCTACAATGAGCAGTTCTTC
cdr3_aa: CASSLSAGPSYNEQFF

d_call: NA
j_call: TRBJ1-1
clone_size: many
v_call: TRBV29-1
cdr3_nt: TGCAGCGTATCAGGGGTGGCTGAAGCTTTCTTT
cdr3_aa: CSVSGVAEAFF

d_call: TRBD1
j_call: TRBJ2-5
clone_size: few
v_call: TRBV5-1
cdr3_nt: TGCGCCAGCACCTTACAGGGGTCGACTTCGGAGACCCAGTACTTC
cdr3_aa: CASTLQGSTSETQYF

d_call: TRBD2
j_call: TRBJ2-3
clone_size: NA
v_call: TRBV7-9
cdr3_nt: TGTGCCAGCAGCTTAGCAGTCGGGGCGGGAGTCACAGATACGCAGTATTTT
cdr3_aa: CASSLAVGAGVTDTQYF

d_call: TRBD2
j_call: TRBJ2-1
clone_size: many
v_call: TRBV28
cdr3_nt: TGTGCCAGCATACACCCACTAGCGGGAGATCAGGAGCAGTTCTTC
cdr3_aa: CASIHPLAGDQEQFF

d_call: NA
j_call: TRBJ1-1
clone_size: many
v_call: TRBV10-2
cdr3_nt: TGCGCCAGCAGTGAGGGGGACCCGGTGGGTATCGCTGAAGCTTTCTTT
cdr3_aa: CASSEGDPVGIAEAFF

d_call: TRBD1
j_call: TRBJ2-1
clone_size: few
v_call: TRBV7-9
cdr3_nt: TGTGCCAGCAGCTTAGGTTCGACAGGGCCCTACAATGAGCAGTTCTTC
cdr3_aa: CASSLGSTGPYNEQFF

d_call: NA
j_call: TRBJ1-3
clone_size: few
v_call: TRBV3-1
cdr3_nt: TGTGCCAGCAGCCAACTGTCCGGGACACGGGTAGGAAACACCATATATTTT
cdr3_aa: CASSQLSGTRVGNTIYF

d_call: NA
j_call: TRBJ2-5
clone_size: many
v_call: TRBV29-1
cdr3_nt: TGCAGCGTTGCGGAGGTCTTACAAGAGACCCAGTACTTC
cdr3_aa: CSVAEVLQETQYF

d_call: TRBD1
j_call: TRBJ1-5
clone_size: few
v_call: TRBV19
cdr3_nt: TGTGCCAGTAGTAAACCGGGACAGGGGGCTCAGCCCCAGCATTTT
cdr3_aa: CASSKPGQGAQPQHF

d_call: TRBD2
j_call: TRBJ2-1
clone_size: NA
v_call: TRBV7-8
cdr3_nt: TGTGCCAGCAACTCAGCGGGAGGCTGGGACAATGAGCAGTTCTTC
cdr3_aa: CASNSAGGWDNEQFF

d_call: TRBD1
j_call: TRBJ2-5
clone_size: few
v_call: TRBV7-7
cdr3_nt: TGTGCCAGCAGCTTGACAGGGATAGGAGAGACCCAGTACTTC
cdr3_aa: CASSLTGIGETQYF

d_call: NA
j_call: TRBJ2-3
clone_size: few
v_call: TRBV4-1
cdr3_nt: TGCGCCAGCAGCCAAGTGGCGGGCGCAAGCACAGATACGCAGTATTTT
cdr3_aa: CASSQVAGASTDTQYF

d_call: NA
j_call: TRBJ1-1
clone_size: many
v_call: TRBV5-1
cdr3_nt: TGCGCCAGCAGCTTCCAGGGCACTGAAGCTTTCTTT
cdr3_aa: CASSFQGTEAFF

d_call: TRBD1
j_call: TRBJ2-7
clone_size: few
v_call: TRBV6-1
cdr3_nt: TGTGCCAGCAGGGCGGGACAGGAACCCTACGAGCAGTACTTC
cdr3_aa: CASRAGQEPYEQYF

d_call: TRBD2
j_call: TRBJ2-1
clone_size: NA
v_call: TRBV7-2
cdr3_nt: TGTGCCAGCAGCTTAGCGGGAGCGGGAATTAGCAATGAGCAGTTCTTC
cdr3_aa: CASSLAGAGISNEQFF

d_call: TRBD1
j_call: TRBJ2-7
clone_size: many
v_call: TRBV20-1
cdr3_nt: TGCAGTGCTAGCGGAGACAGGGGGATCTACGAGCAGTACTTC
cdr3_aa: CSASGDRGIYEQYF

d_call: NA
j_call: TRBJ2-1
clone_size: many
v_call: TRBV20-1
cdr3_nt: TGCAGTGCTACTGACTCCCTCGACAATGAGCAGTTCTTC
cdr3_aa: CSATDSLDNEQFF

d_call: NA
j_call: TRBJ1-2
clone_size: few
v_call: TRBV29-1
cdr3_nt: TGCAGCGTTGACCCTGACGGGGTGGCCGATGGCTACACCTTC
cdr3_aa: CSVDPDGVADGYTF

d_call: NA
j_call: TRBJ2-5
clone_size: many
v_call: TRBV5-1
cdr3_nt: TGCGCCAGCAGCTTGGGGTCGCACGCGGAGACCCAGTACTTC
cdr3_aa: CASSLGSHAETQYF

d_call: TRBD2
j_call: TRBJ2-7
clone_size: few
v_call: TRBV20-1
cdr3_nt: TGCAGTGCTAGAGATGGGACTAGCGGGAGCGAGCAGTACTTC
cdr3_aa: CSARDGTSGSEQYF

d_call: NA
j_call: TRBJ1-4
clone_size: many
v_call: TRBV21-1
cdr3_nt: TGTGCCAGCACTCCTGGACAGGGGGCGCCTGAAAAACTGTTTTTT
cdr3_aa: CASTPGQGAPEKLFF

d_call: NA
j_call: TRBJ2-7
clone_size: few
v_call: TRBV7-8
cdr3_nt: TGTGCCAGCAGCTTAGTACAGGACCCCTACGAGCAGTACTTC
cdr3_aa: CASSLVQDPYEQYF

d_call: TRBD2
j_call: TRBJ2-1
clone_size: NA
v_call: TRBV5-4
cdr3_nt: TGTGCCAGCAGCTTGCCTGGGACTAGCGGGATGAACAATGAGCAGTTCTTC
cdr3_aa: CASSLPGTSGMNNEQFF

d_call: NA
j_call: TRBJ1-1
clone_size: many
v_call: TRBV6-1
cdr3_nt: TGTGCCAGCAGTGGGGGGATTTACACTGAAGCTTTCTTT
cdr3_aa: CASSGGIYTEAFF

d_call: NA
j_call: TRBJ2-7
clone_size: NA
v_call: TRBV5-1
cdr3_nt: TGCGCCAGCAGCTTGGCCGGCGGGAATGGGGAGCAGTACTTC
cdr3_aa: CASSLAGGNGEQYF

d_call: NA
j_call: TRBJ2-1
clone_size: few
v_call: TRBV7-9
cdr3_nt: TGTGCCAGCAGCCTTAATTCAGTGGGCGATACCTACAATGAGCAGTTCTTC
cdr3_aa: CASSLNSVGDTYNEQFF

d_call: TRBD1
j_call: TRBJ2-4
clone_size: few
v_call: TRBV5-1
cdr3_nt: TGCGCCAGCAGCTTGGGGCAGGGGGAAAACATTCAGTACTTC
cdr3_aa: CASSLGQGENIQYF

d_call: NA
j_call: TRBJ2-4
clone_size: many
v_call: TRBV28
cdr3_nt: TGTGCCAGCAGTTTGGTAAAGGGGGACGTCATTCAGTACTTC
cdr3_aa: CASSLVKGDVIQYF

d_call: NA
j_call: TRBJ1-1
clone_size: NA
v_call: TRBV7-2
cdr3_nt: TGTGCCAGCAGGTCTAATACCGAGAACACTGAAGCTTTCTTT
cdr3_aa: CASRSNTENTEAFF

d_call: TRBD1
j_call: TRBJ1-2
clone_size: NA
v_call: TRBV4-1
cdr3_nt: TGCGCCAGCAGCCAGGGCCGCGACAGGGTTGGCTACACCTTC
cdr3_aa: CASSQGRDRVGYTF

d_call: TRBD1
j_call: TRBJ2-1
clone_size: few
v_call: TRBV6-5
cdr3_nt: TGTGCCAGCAGTTACTCCAGACAGGGGGCGGGTGAGCAGTTCTTC
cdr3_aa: CASSYSRQGAGEQFF

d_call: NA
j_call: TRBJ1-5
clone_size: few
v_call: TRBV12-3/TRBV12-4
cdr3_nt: TGTGCCAGCAGCTTTTGGGGGGTCAATCAGCCCCAGCATTTT
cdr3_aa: CASSFWGVNQPQHF

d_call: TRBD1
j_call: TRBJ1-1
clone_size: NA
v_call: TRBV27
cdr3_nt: TGTGCCAGCAGTTTACTTGGACAGGGGTACTCGAACACTGAAGCTTTCTTT
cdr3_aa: CASSLLGQGYSNTEAFF

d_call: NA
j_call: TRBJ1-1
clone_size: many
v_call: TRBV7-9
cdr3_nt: TGTGCCAGCAGCTTAGGGGCAGGGCTAGCTTTCTTT
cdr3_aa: CASSLGAGLAFF

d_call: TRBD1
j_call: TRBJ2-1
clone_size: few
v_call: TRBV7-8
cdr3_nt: TGTGCCAGCAGCTTCGGACAGGGGGCAGGCAATGAGCAGTTCTTC
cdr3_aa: CASSFGQGAGNEQFF

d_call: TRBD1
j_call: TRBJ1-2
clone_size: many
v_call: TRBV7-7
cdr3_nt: TGTGCCAGCAGCCGGAGGGGGGACAGACCTATCGGCTACACCTTC
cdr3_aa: CASSRRGDRPIGYTF

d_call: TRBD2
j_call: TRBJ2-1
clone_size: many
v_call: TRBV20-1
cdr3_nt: TGCAGTGCTAGAGATCTAGGGACTAGCGGGGCACAGTTCTTC
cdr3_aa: CSARDLGTSGAQFF